This TCR beta chain derives from a study of blood T cells in healthy people across ages. Study background: About one barcoded beta molecule per two T cells was captured by template switching.

Study observations and caveats: Long-lived donors exceeded aged donors in naive CD4+ cells and diversity.

A single count supports this clonotype. Its target is not known. A J-beta primer mix and a sample-barcoded 5' primer were used in a second PCR of roughly 7 to 12 cycles. TCRdb called the 5' RACE reads again in MiXCR, with one record for every CDR3 protein. Of hundreds of thousands of distinct CDR3 sequences listed, under 45% were seen once; the top ten hold roughly 19%. CDR3 length equals 16 residues. Germline values: CDR1 LGHNA, CDR2 YSLEER. Trimming left V 0 bases short and J 0 bases short, with 9 bases between. The genes are TRBV4-3 and TRBJ1-5, with D unclear. The TCR sequence derives from a man aged 55 to 70 in good health. Sequenced input: blood. This chain's CDR3 is CASSQDRQTSNQPQHF. CDR3 coding DNA: TGCGCCAGCAGCCAAGATCGGCAGACTAGCAATCAGCCCCAGCATTTT.